The entry below gives a single T cell receptor beta chain sequence along with its context. The antigen remains unidentified. The same CDR3 can be traced to other DNA sequences in this sample. Trimming removed 1 base from V and 4 bases from J, with 5 bases in between. The CDR3 consists of 12 residues. CDR1 and CDR2 from the germline V gene are SGHTA and FQGNSA. The data originate from a study of radiation and T cells in renal cell carcinoma. For the study at large: Nephrectomy followed 15 Gy stereotactic body radiation by 4 weeks. Study-level results: From baseline, blood top tumor clonotypes peaked at 2 weeks post-radiation.

Generated by immunoSEQ multiplex PCR, the TCRdb table keeps only in-frame clones and is missing some. The sample lists more than 150,000 clones; roughly 87% were seen once. Specified time point: blood 2 weeks post-SBRT. The sample's treatment: 15 Gy SBRT to primary tumor, nephrectomy 4 weeks later. The tumor was a clear cell renal cell carcinoma. The V call is TRBV7-2, the J call TRBJ2-7; D call uncertain. This specimen was blood, taken from a patient whose treatment included radiotherapy and nephrectomy. This TCR was sampled from a woman aged 45 to 65 with renal cell carcinoma. The CDR3 DNA follows: TGTGCCAGCAGCTTAGATACGTACGAGCAGTACTTC. Translating gives CASSLDTYEQYF.